These 24 T cell receptor beta chains were sequenced from one sample in a study of blood T cell repertoires in COVID-19. Assay used: immunoSEQ multiplex PCR; TCRdb lists only in-frame clones, some missing. There are tens of thousands of clones in the sample; 90% occur only once, and 4.3% lies in the top ten. The sample taken for sequencing was peripheral blood. These receptors were collected from a woman older than 75 with active or convalescent COVID-19.

This chain uses TRBV28 with TRBJ2-7; D is possibly TRBD2 (5 bases). Germline V gene data show CDR1 as MDHEN and CDR2 as SYDVKM. V was trimmed by 4 bases and J by 0 bases, leaving 13 bases between them. This CDR3 region has 15 residues. Here the CDR3 DNA reads TGTGCCAGCAGTTCATCCGGACTCCCCTCCTACGAGCAGTACTTC. Translated, it gives CASSSSGLPSYEQYF.

J is TRBJ1-2 and V is TRBV2, with TRBD1 matching 7 bases. Germline V gene data show CDR1 as SNHLY and CDR2 as FYNNEI. The CDR3 spans 15 residues. After removal of 1 base from V and 4 bases from J, the junction contained 6 bases not matched to a gene. This CDR3 is CASSEVGRGFYGYTF. CDR3 sequence (DNA): TGTGCCAGCAGTGAAGTCGGCAGGGGGTTCTATGGCTACACCTTC.

The genes are TRBV5-1 and TRBJ2-1; 10 bases are a match to TRBD2. The germline CDR1 and CDR2 sequences are SGHRS and YFSETQ. J lost 8 bases, V lost 0 bases, and 8 bases had no gene match. The CDR3 runs 16 residues. For the CDR3, the DNA is TGCGCCAGCAGCTTGGTCCTTAGCGGGAGGCGGGATGAGCAGTTCTTC. It translates to CASSLVLSGRRDEQFF.

This clone has just a few counts. CDR3 loop: CASSDFRGEQFF. CDR3 in DNA: TGTGCCAGCAGTGACTTTAGGGGTGAGCAGTTCTTC. V is TRBV6-4 and J is TRBJ2-1; possible D gene TRBD1, 5 bases. The CDR3 extends over 12 amino acids. CDR1 and CDR2 (germline): MRHNA, SNTAGT. The germline V and J ends were trimmed by 1 base and 9 bases, with 7 bases remaining between them.

The chain has TRBV7-6 and TRBJ1-4; a possible D gene is TRBD1 (6 bases). The V gene lost 3 bases and the J gene lost 7 bases, with 15 bases spanning the gap. The CDR3 loop spans 15 amino acids. Germline-derived CDR1 and CDR2 are SGHVS and FNYEAQ. CDR3 DNA sequence: TGTGCCAGCAGCTTGGGGGGGGCCTCGGGTGAAAAACTGTTTTTT. Translation: CASSLGGASGEKLFF.

The genes are TRBV10-3 and TRBJ2-7; D is possibly TRBD1 (5 bases). Between the trimmed V and J ends, which lost 0 bases and 3 bases, there was a span of 12 bases. Germline CDR1 ENHRY, CDR2 SYGVKD. The CDR3 is made up of 15 amino acids. The CDR3 sequence: CAISESVTDSYEQYF. DNA of the CDR3: TGTGCCATCAGTGAGTCCGTAACAGACAGCTACGAGCAGTACTTC.

J is TRBJ2-3 and V is TRBV24-1, with 7 bases aligning to TRBD2. The CDR3 has 15 amino acids. J gave up 4 bases and V 5 bases, and 8 bases lay outside the gene matches. Germline V gene lookup returns CDR1 KGHDR and CDR2 SFDVKD. The CDR3 loop is CATSAGAGWADTQYF. Written as DNA, the CDR3 is TGTGCCACCAGTGCAGGAGCGGGATGGGCAGATACGCAGTATTTT.

This chain joins TRBV6-5 and TRBJ2-3; 8 bases map to TRBD2. V trimming: 2 bases; J trimming: 8 bases; junction bases outside the gene matches: 6. Germline-derived CDR1 and CDR2 are MNHEY and SVGAGI. This CDR3 contains 14 residues. CDR3 coding DNA: TGTGCCAGCAGTTACGCGGGGGGCAAGGGTACGCAGTATTTT. The encoded protein is CASSYAGGKGTQYF.

The chain uses TRBV9 and TRBJ2-3, with 8 bases lining up with TRBD2. Germline CDR1 and CDR2: SGDLS and YYNGEE. Losses at the gene ends were 2 bases for V and 2 bases for J; bases not matched to a gene: 4. The CDR3 is made up of 15 amino acids. This CDR3 is CASSVVAGFTDTQYF. For the CDR3, the DNA is TGTGCCAGCAGCGTGGTAGCGGGGTTCACAGATACGCAGTATTTT.

This clone showed up just a few times. The chain joins TRBV28 to TRBJ1-2; TRBD1 aligns across 11 bases. Germline assignment: CDR1 MDHEN and CDR2 SYDVKM. The CDR3 consists of 18 residues. Losses at the gene ends were 7 bases for V and 3 bases for J; bases not matched to a gene: 16. CDR3 coding DNA: TGTGCCAGCACCGCCCCCGGCTGGACAGGGGGCGGCTACTATGGCTACACCTTC. Its protein is CASTAPGWTGGGYYGYTF.

The chain is built from TRBV29-1 and TRBJ1-2; a possible D gene is TRBD1 (5 bases). The CDR3 covers 11 residues. V dropped 6 bases and J dropped 1 base, with 6 bases sitting between them. Germline assignment: CDR1 SQVTM and CDR2 ANQGSEA. The CDR3 here is CSVDINYGYTF. Here the CDR3 DNA reads TGCAGCGTGGACATTAACTATGGCTACACCTTC.

The CDR3 DNA reads as TGTGCCAGCAGCTTAGTACTCCTCCGGGACACCGGGGAGCTGTTTTTT. Translating gives CASSLVLLRDTGELFF. V and J are TRBV7-2 and TRBJ2-2, with unresolved D. The CDR3 loop spans 16 amino acids. The germline gives CDR1 SGHTA, CDR2 FQGNSA. The V and J ends lost 1 base and 3 bases respectively, with 12 bases between them.

The chain joins TRBV9 to TRBJ2-1; D is unresolved. The CDR3 totals 16 residues. CDR1 is SGDLS, CDR2 YYNGEE, per germline. V was trimmed by 0 bases and J by 2 bases, leaving 12 bases between them. The CDR3 DNA reads TGTGCCAGCAGCGTAGTTTTACGGAGCCCCTACAATGAGCAGTTCTTC. Translating gives CASSVVLRSPYNEQFF.

The V call is TRBV5-6, the J call TRBJ1-6, with D possibly being TRBD1 (6 bases). CDR1 and CDR2 from the germline V gene are SGHDT and YYEEEE. V gave up 7 bases and J gave up 7 bases, with 21 bases separating them. The length of the CDR3 is 16 residues. CDR3 sequence reads: CASGFRGARGNSPLHF. The CDR3 region has the DNA TGTGCCAGCGGGTTTCGGGGGGCCCGGGGGAATTCACCCCTCCACTTT.

This clone was seen only once. The J gene is TRBJ1-4, the V gene TRBV4-1, with 9 bases matching TRBD1. Germline values: CDR1 MGHRA, CDR2 YSYEKL. With V trimmed by 2 bases and J by 10 bases, 8 bases remained unmatched. The length of the CDR3 is 15 residues. CDR3 amino acids: CASSQTGTGLVKLFF. For the CDR3, the DNA is TGCGCCAGCAGCCAAACCGGGACAGGGCTGGTAAAACTGTTTTTT.

V and J are TRBV28 and TRBJ1-1, with D unresolved. The CDR3 is made up of 14 amino acids. CDR1 MDHEN and CDR2 SYDVKM come from the germline V gene. V was pared by 5 bases and J by 0 bases, with 10 bases between. CDR3 nucleotides: TGTGCCAGCAGTCCGAGGGCCCTGAACACTGAAGCTTTCTTT. Translation gives CASSPRALNTEAFF. The full variable domain, rest sourced from reference TRBV28 and TRBJ1-1, is DVKVTQSSRYLVKRTGEKVFLECVQDMDHENMFWYRQDPGLGLRLIYFSYDVKMKEKGDIPEGYSVSREKKERFSLILESASTNQTSMYLCASSPRALNTEAFFGQGTRLTVV.

The chain has TRBV6-6 and TRBJ2-1; TRBD1 agrees at 7 bases. In germline, CDR1 is MNHNY, CDR2 SVGAGI (reference sequence). Germline trimming cut 5 bases from V and 6 bases from J; bases unmatched to any gene: 7. This CDR3 contains 14 residues. The DNA of the CDR3 is TGTGCCAGCAGTATCGGGACAGCATTCAATGAGCAGTTCTTC. Translated: CASSIGTAFNEQFF.

Only one count was recorded for this clone. CDR3 amino acids: CATRRGPSYNEQFF. CDR3 in DNA: TGTGCCACCCGGAGAGGGCCCTCCTACAATGAGCAGTTCTTC. The chain employs TRBV25-1 and TRBJ2-1, with D possibly being TRBD2 (5 bases). Trimming cost V 10 bases and J 0 bases, with 13 bases left between them. Germline V gene data show CDR1 as MGHDK and CDR2 as SYGVNS. This CDR3 region has 14 residues. The full variable domain, with the rest looked up from reference TRBV25-1 and TRBJ2-1, is EADIYQTPRYLVIGTGKKITLECSQTMGHDKMYWYQQDPGMELHLIHYSYGVNSTEKGDLSSESTVSRIRTEHFPLTLESARPSHTSQYLCATRRGPSYNEQFFGPGTRLTVL.

The rearrangement links TRBV5-1 to TRBJ2-3; TRBD2 might be the D (5 bases). The length of the CDR3 is 14 residues. The V end was cut by 6 bases, the J end by 0 bases, with 11 bases between. Looked up from germline, CDR1 is SGHRS and CDR2 is YFSETQ. CDR3 in amino acids: CASMHGSSTDTQYF. CDR3 DNA: TGCGCCAGCATGCATGGGAGTAGCACAGATACGCAGTATTTT.

The genes are TRBV7-2 and TRBJ1-6; D perhaps matches TRBD1 (6 bases). CDR1 SGHTA and CDR2 FQGNSA come from the germline V gene. This CDR3 is built from 12 residues. CDR3 sequence: CAAQGSNSPLHF. As DNA, the CDR3 is TGTGCAGCACAGGGTAGTAATTCACCCCTCCACTTT.

The chain is built from TRBV5-1 and TRBJ2-7, with TRBD1 matching 8 bases. Unmatched junction bases numbered 12, after V lost 2 bases and J lost 5 bases. The V gene's germline CDR1 is SGHRS and CDR2 YFSETQ. This CDR3 is built from 16 residues. The CDR3 nucleotides are TGCGCCAGCAGCTTATCAGGGGGCGCGAGTGTCGACGAGCAGTACTTC. As protein: CASSLSGGASVDEQYF. Based on the CDR3 plus reference TRBV5-1 and TRBJ2-7, the full variable domain is KAGVTQTPRYLIKTRGQQVTLSCSPISGHRSVSWYQQTPGQGLQFLFEYFSETQRNKGNFPGRFSGRQFSNSRSEMNVSTLELGDSALYLCASSLSGGASVDEQYFGPGTRLTVT.

The chain combines TRBV28 with TRBJ2-5; 8 bases are a match to TRBD2. CDR1 and CDR2 (germline): MDHEN, SYDVKM. Unmatched junction bases numbered 15, after V lost 5 bases and J lost 4 bases. There are 17 residues in the CDR3. CDR3 DNA sequence: TGTGCCAGCAGTCCCCTCTTGTTTAGCGGGGAGGGAGAGACCCAGTACTTC. Translated, it gives CASSPLLFSGEGETQYF.

This chain uses TRBV2 with TRBJ1-1, with 7 bases lining up with TRBD1. V lost 6 bases to trimming and J lost 4 bases; unmatched junction nucleotides: 8. The CDR3 is 14 residues long. Per the germline V gene, CDR1 is SNHLY and CDR2 is FYNNEI. The CDR3 sequence: CASRPRQGGTEAFF. The CDR3 DNA reads as TGTGCCAGCAGGCCTAGACAGGGAGGCACTGAAGCTTTCTTT. The full variable domain, completed using reference TRBV2 and TRBJ1-1, is EPEVTQTPSHQVTQMGQEVILRCVPISNHLYFYWYRQILGQKVEFLVSFYNNEISEKSEIFDDQFSVERPDGSNFTLKIRSTKLEDSAMYFCASRPRQGGTEAFFGQGTRLTVV.

The table lists this clone with a few counts. This chain connects TRBV1 to TRBJ2-7; the table assigns TRBD2, which was not confirmed against the DNA. TRBV1 is noted as a pseudogene. There are 18 residues in the CDR3. The DNA of the CDR3 is TGCACCAGCAGCCAAGAGGGACTAGCGGGCCTCTGCTCCTACGAGCAGTACTTC. Encoded protein: CTSSQEGLAGLCSYEQYF.